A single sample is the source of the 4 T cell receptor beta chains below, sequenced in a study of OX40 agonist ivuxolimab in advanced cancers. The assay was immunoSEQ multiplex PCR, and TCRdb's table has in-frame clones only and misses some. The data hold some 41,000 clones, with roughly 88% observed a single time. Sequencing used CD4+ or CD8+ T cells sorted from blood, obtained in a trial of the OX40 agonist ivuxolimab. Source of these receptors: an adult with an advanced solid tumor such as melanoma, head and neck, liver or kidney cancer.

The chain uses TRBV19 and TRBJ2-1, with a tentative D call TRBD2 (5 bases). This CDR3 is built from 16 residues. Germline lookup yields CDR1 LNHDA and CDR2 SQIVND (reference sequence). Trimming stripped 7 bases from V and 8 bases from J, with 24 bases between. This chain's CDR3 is CASNPWAGRPYYEQFF. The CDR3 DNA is TGTGCCAGTAACCCCTGGGCGGGTAGACCTTACTATGAGCAGTTCTTC.

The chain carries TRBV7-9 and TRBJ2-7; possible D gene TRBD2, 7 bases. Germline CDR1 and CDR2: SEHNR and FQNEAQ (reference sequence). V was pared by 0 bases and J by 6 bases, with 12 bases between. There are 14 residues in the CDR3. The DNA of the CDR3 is TGTGCCAGCAGCTTAGCCGGGGGAGGGGGCGAGCAGTACTTC. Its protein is CASSLAGGGGEQYF.

CDR3 residues: CASSLAIPSGEETQYF. The CDR3 DNA is TGTGCCAGCAGCTTAGCGATACCTAGCGGGGAAGAGACCCAGTACTTC. The chain couples TRBV7-9 to TRBJ2-5; 9 bases align to TRBD2. Trimming cost V 0 bases and J 3 bases; bases outside gene matches: 5. There are 16 residues in the CDR3. Germline CDR1 SEHNR, CDR2 FQNEAQ (reference sequence). Combining the CDR3 with reference TRBV7-9 and TRBJ2-5 gives the whole variable domain DTGVSQNPRHKITKRGQNVTFRCDPISEHNRLYWYRQTLGQGPEFLTYFQNEAQLEKSRLLSDRFSAERPKGSFSTLEIQRTEQGDSAMYLCASSLAIPSGEETQYFGPGTRLLVL.

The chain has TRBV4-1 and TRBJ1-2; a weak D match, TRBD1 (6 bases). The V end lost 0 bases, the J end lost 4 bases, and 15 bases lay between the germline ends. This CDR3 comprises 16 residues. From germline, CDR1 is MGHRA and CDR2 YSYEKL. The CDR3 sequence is CASSQDRTQGFYGYTF. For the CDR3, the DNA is TGCGCCAGCAGCCAAGATCGGACACAGGGATTCTATGGCTACACCTTC.